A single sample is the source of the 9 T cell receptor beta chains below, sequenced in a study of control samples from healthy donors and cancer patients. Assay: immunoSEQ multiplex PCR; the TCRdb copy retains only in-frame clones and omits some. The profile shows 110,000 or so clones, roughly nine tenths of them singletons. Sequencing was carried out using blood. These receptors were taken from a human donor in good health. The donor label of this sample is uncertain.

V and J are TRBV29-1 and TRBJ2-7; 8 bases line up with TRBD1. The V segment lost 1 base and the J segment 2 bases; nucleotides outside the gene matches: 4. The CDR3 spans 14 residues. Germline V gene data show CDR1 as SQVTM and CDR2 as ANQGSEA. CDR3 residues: CSVEAQGETYEQYF. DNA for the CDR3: TGCAGCGTTGAAGCACAGGGGGAGACCTACGAGCAGTACTTC.

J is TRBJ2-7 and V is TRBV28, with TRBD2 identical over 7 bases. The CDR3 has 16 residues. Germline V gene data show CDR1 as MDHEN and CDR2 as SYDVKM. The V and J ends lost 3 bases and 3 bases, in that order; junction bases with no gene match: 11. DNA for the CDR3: TGTGCCAGCAGTTTCCGCCGCGGGCGGGGGAGCTACGAGCAGTACTTC. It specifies CASSFRRGRGSYEQYF.

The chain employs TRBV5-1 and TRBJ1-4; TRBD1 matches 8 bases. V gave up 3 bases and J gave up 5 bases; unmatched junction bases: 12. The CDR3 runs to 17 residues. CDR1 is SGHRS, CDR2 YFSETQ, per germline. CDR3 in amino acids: CASSSRDRRLGNEKLFF. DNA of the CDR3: TGCGCCAGCAGCTCCCGGGACAGGCGCCTCGGGAATGAAAAACTGTTTTTT.

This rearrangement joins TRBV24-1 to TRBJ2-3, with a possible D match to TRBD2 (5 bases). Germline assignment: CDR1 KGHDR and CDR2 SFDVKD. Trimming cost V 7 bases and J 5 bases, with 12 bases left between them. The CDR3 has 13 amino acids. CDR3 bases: TGTGCCACCAGCCGGAGGAGTGGAGATACGCAGTATTTT. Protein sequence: CATSRRSGDTQYF.

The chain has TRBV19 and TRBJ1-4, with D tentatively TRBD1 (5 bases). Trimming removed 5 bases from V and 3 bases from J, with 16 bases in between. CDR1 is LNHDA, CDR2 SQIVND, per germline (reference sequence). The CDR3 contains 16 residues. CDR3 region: CASSPRQMGANEKLFF. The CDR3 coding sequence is TGTGCCAGTAGTCCCCGACAGATGGGGGCTAATGAAAAACTGTTTTTT.

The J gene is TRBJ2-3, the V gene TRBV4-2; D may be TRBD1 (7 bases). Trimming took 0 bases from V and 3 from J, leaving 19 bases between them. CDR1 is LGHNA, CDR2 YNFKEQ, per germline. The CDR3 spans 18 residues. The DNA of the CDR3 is TGTGCCAGCAGCCAAGAAGGGTGGGCCAGGGGGGAGACAGATACGCAGTATTTT. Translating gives CASSQEGWARGETDTQYF.

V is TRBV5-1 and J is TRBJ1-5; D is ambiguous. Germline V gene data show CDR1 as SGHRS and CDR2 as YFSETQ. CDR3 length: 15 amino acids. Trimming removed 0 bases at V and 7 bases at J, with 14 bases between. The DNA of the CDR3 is TGCGCCAGCAGCTTGGGCGGGGAGGTGAAACAGCCCCAGCATTTT. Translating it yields CASSLGGEVKQPQHF.

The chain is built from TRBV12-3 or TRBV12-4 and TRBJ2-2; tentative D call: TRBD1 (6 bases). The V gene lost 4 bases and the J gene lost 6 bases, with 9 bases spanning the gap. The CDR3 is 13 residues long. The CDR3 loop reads CASSSDRSGELFF. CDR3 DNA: TGTGCCAGCAGTTCTGACAGGTCCGGGGAGCTGTTTTTT.

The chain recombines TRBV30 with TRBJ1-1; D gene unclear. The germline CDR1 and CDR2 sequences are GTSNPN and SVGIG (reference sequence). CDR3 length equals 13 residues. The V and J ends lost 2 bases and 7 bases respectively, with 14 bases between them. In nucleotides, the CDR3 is TGTGCCTGGAGTCCGGACCATTGGGGTGAAGCTTTCTTT. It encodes CAWSPDHWGEAFF.